Below, one TCR beta chain is given with its context. Its antigen is undetermined. This table comes from immunoSEQ multiplex PCR, and its TCRdb copy is limited to in-frame clones, with some not included. The repertoire consists of nearly 45,000 clones, with roughly 84% occurring once and the leading ten covering 15%. Looked up from germline, CDR1 is MNHEY and CDR2 is SVGAGI. CDR3 length equals 14 residues. Trimming removed 0 bases from V and 1 base from J, with 7 bases in between. This sample is part of a study of OX40 agonist ivuxolimab in advanced cancers. Study-level results: The 0.1-3.0 mg/kg partial responders had among the lowest clonal expansion.

The receptor's source is an adult with an advanced solid tumor such as melanoma, head and neck, liver or kidney cancer. This material consisted of CD4+ or CD8+ T cells sorted from blood, taken in a trial of the OX40 agonist ivuxolimab. The gene calls are TRBV6-5 and TRBJ2-7; D gene ambiguous. Here the CDR3 reads CASSYSEYSYEQYF. CDR3 in DNA: TGTGCCAGCAGTTACTCGGAATATTCCTACGAGCAGTACTTC.